Below are 28 T cell receptor beta chains sequenced from a single sample in a study of T cell responses to AZD1222 COVID-19 vaccine. Repertoires were generated with immunoSEQ multiplex PCR, while TCRdb's copy carries only in-frame clones and drops some. The data contain around 150,000 clones, almost 90% of them singletons. Material: peripheral blood, obtained on day 0 of AZD1222 vaccination. Receptors were obtained from an adult in good health.

The chain employs TRBV5-1 and TRBJ2-2; 7 bases are shared with TRBD1. Germline V gives CDR1 SGHRS, CDR2 YFSETQ. This CDR3 has 15 residues. V dropped 3 bases and J dropped 3; count of bases not matched to a gene: 5. The CDR3 DNA sequence: TGCGCCAGCAGCTGGTACAGGGGTGACACCGGGGAGCTGTTTTTT. It encodes CASSWYRGDTGELFF.

This chain links TRBV9 with TRBJ1-2; 10 positions match TRBD1. The CDR3 runs 17 residues. Germline V gene data show CDR1 as SGDLS and CDR2 as YYNGEE. The V segment lost 3 bases and the J segment 4 bases; nucleotides outside the gene matches: 12. CDR3 coding DNA: TGTGCCAGCAGCGCTTTAGCCGCGACAGGGGGCGGCTATGGCTACACCTTC. Translated, it gives CASSALAATGGGYGYTF.

This rearrangement joins TRBV5-8 to TRBJ2-1, with D tentatively TRBD1 or TRBD2 (6 bases each). This CDR3 is 16 amino acids long. With 4 bases removed from V and 0 bases from J, the gap between germline ends came to 14 bases. Germline V lookup: CDR1 SGHTS, CDR2 YDEGEE. CDR3 sequence reads: CASSEGGVPSYNEQFF. Written as DNA, the CDR3 is TGTGCCAGCAGCGAGGGGGGCGTTCCCTCCTACAATGAGCAGTTCTTC.

Only a few counts were recorded for this clone. The rearrangement uses TRBV6-5 and TRBJ1-5, with unresolved D. Looked up from germline, CDR1 is MNHEY and CDR2 is SVGAGI. The CDR3 has 14 amino acids. Deletions cut 6 bases from V and 4 bases from J, with 13 bases between. DNA of the CDR3: TGTGCCAGCAGAGAGAGGGCTACTAATCAGCCCCAGCATTTT. It translates to CASRERATNQPQHF.

The chain recombines TRBV9 with TRBJ2-7; maybe TRBD2 (6 bases). The CDR3 length is 14 residues. V lost 4 bases to trimming and J lost 6 bases, with 17 bases between them. Germline V gives CDR1 SGDLS, CDR2 YYNGEE. CDR3 nucleotides: TGTGCCAGCAGCCCCACGGGGGACCCCACCGAGCAGTACTTC. Its protein product is CASSPTGDPTEQYF.

The chain uses TRBV6-1 and TRBJ2-2, with no clear D. V was shortened by 2 bases and J by 4 bases, with 8 bases between the two germline ends. This CDR3 has 14 amino acids. Germline CDR1 is MNHNS and CDR2 is SASEGT. The CDR3 sequence: CASSEWEATGELFF. CDR3 DNA: TGTGCCAGCAGTGAATGGGAAGCCACCGGGGAGCTGTTTTTT.

The chain combines TRBV2 with TRBJ2-1; D is uncertain. CDR1 is SNHLY and CDR2 is FYNNEI in the germline V gene. The CDR3 is 14 amino acids. V was trimmed by 3 bases and J by 0 bases, leaving 6 bases between them. Written as DNA, the CDR3 is TGTGCCAGCAGTGATCGGGTCTCCTACAATGAGCAGTTCTTC. This encodes CASSDRVSYNEQFF.

The chain employs TRBV6-5 and TRBJ1-1; no reliable D call. V was shortened by 2 bases and J by 4 bases, with 11 bases between the two germline ends. The germline V gene has CDR1 MNHEY and CDR2 SVGAGI. This CDR3 is 14 amino acids long. The CDR3: CASSYGSGSTEAFF. The DNA for the CDR3 is TGTGCCAGCAGTTACGGATCTGGGTCCACTGAAGCTTTCTTT.

V usage is TRBV6-5 and J usage is TRBJ2-1; D is perhaps TRBD2 (5 bases). The germline CDR1 and CDR2 sequences are MNHEY and SVGAGI. V was cut by 2 bases and J by 7 bases, with 18 bases left in between. The CDR3 loop spans 16 amino acids. CDR3 bases: TGTGCCAGCAGTTACGGGCGGACTTCTACGTTTAATGAGCAGTTCTTC. This gives the protein CASSYGRTSTFNEQFF.

This chain connects TRBV28 to TRBJ1-2; no firm D call. CDR3 length: 12 residues. Trimming stripped 5 bases from V and 5 bases from J, with 9 bases between. Germline lookup yields CDR1 MDHEN and CDR2 SYDVKM. CDR3 DNA sequence: TGTGCCAGCAGTCCCCCGGGGTATGGCTACACCTTC. It specifies CASSPPGYGYTF.

The CDR3 is CASSPGQLLSYEQYF. Written as DNA, the CDR3 is TGCGCCAGCAGCCCCGGACAGCTTCTCTCCTACGAGCAGTACTTC. The chain recombines TRBV5-1 with TRBJ2-7; tentative D call: TRBD1 (6 bases). This CDR3 has 15 amino acids. Germline V gives CDR1 SGHRS, CDR2 YFSETQ. V gave up 4 bases and J gave up 0 bases, with 14 bases separating them.

This chain uses TRBV27 with TRBJ1-5; 8 bases fit TRBD1. V gave up 5 bases and J gave up 0 bases; unmatched junction bases: 18. CDR1 is MNHEY and CDR2 is SMNVEV in the germline V gene (reference sequence). The CDR3 has 20 amino acids. The CDR3 nucleotides read TGTGCCAGCAGTCACTCTAACACCGGGACAGGACCCTATAGCAATCAGCCCCAGCATTTT. Encoded protein: CASSHSNTGTGPYSNQPQHF.

This clone appeared once. The J gene is TRBJ2-2, the V gene TRBV4-2; TRBD2 might be the D (7 bases). The germline V gene has CDR1 LGHNA and CDR2 YNFKEQ. The CDR3 sequence is 18 residues long. Trimming left V 1 base short and J 3 bases short, with 18 bases between. CDR3 in amino acids: CASSQAGGGGPDTGELFF. CDR3 DNA sequence: TGTGCCAGCAGCCAAGCGGGGGGCGGGGGCCCTGACACCGGGGAGCTGTTTTTT.

The rearrangement links TRBV29-1 to TRBJ1-3; a weak D match, TRBD1 (6 bases). Germline-derived CDR1 and CDR2 are SQVTM and ANQGSEA. The CDR3 extends over 15 amino acids. V lost 5 bases to trimming and J lost 0 bases, with 14 bases between them. This CDR3 reads CSVTSGALSGNTIYF. CDR3 bases: TGCAGCGTTACTTCAGGGGCCCTCTCTGGAAACACCATATATTTT.

The chain has TRBV4-3 and TRBJ1-3; D ambiguous. Trimming cost V 0 bases and J 2 bases, with 8 bases left between them. This CDR3 region has 15 residues. Germline V lookup: CDR1 LGHNA, CDR2 YSLEER. CDR3 DNA sequence: TGCGCCAGCAGCCAAGATGAGGGAACTGGAAACACCATATATTTT. Its protein is CASSQDEGTGNTIYF.

The J gene is TRBJ1-2, the V gene TRBV2; D not certain. Germline-derived CDR1 and CDR2 are SNHLY and FYNNEI. V lost 7 bases, J lost 1 base, and 10 bases lay in between. This CDR3 comprises 13 residues. CDR3 sequence reads: CASTIEDNYGYTF. CDR3 sequence (DNA): TGTGCCAGCACCATAGAAGATAACTATGGCTACACCTTC.

The gene calls are TRBV9 and TRBJ2-2; TRBD1 is a possible D gene (6 bases). Germline V CDR1 and CDR2: SGDLS, YYNGEE. The CDR3 has 15 residues. Trimming removed 0 bases from V and 2 bases from J, with 8 bases in between. The CDR3 coding sequence is TGTGCCAGCAGCGTAGTGGGACATAACACCGGGGAGCTGTTTTTT. This encodes CASSVVGHNTGELFF.

The rearrangement links TRBV6-2 or TRBV6-3 to TRBJ1-5, with D possibly matching TRBD1 (5 bases). Trimming took 2 bases from V and 7 from J, leaving 9 bases between them. The CDR3 is 13 residues long. Looked up from germline, CDR1 is MNHEY and CDR2 is SVGEGT. CDR3 sequence: CASSYRRDQPQHF. DNA of the CDR3: TGTGCCAGCAGTTACAGGAGGGACCAGCCCCAGCATTTT.

The table lists this clone with a count of one. This rearrangement joins TRBV5-4 to TRBJ2-3; the D gene is possibly TRBD2 (6 bases). Trimming left V 1 base short and J 5 bases short, with 8 bases between. Germline CDR1 reads SGHNT; CDR2 reads YYREEE (reference sequence). The CDR3 contains 13 residues. The CDR3 reads CASSLQGGDTQYF. CDR3 bases: TGTGCCAGCAGCTTGCAGGGAGGAGATACGCAGTATTTT.

The chain employs TRBV27 and TRBJ1-1, with 7 bases fitting TRBD1. This CDR3 is 13 amino acids long. The germline V gene has CDR1 MNHEY and CDR2 SMNVEV (reference sequence). Trimming removed 0 bases from V and 6 bases from J; junction bases left unmatched: 1. CDR3 in DNA: TGTGCCAGCAGTTTATCTCAGGGGGCTGAAGCTTTCTTT. It translates to CASSLSQGAEAFF.

The CDR3 protein is CASSIGQGPNTEAFF. DNA of the CDR3: TGTGCCAGCAGCATCGGACAGGGCCCGAACACTGAAGCTTTCTTT. The gene calls are TRBV4-2 and TRBJ1-1; 8 bases match TRBD1. Trimming cost V 5 bases and J 1 base; bases outside gene matches: 6. The germline CDR1 and CDR2 sequences are LGHNA and YNFKEQ. This CDR3 is built from 15 residues.

The V call is TRBV28, the J call TRBJ2-6, with D hard to call. The V and J ends lost 8 bases and 10 bases respectively, with 12 bases between them. This CDR3 is 12 amino acids long. Germline CDR1 and CDR2: MDHEN and SYDVKM. CDR3 protein: CASFGSQNVLTF. CDR3 nucleotides: TGTGCCAGCTTCGGGTCTCAGAACGTCCTGACTTTC.

The chain has TRBV19 and TRBJ1-4, with D hard to call. The germline gives CDR1 LNHDA, CDR2 SQIVND (reference sequence). Trimming took 2 bases from V and 8 from J, leaving 3 bases between them. This CDR3 comprises 11 residues. DNA of the CDR3: TGTGCCAGTAGTATACAAGAAAAACTGTTTTTT. This codes for CASSIQEKLFF.

CDR3 residues: CASTSGLPGETQYF. Written as DNA, the CDR3 is TGTGCCAGTACATCGGGACTCCCTGGGGAGACCCAGTACTTC. This chain links TRBV19 with TRBJ2-5, with TRBD2 as a possible D gene (6 bases). From germline, CDR1 is LNHDA and CDR2 SQIVND (reference sequence). The CDR3 length is 14 residues. Trimming left V 7 bases short and J 5 bases short, with 17 bases between.

The chain recombines TRBV2 with TRBJ2-2; 7 bases line up with TRBD2. Per the germline V gene, CDR1 is SNHLY and CDR2 is FYNNEI. The CDR3 consists of 15 residues. Trimming cost V 2 bases and J 6 bases; bases outside gene matches: 6. The chain's CDR3 is CASSEIQRGSGELFF. As DNA, the CDR3 is TGTGCCAGCAGTGAAATCCAGCGGGGCTCCGGGGAGCTGTTTTTT.

This clone has more than one count but fewer than ten. The chain uses TRBV19 and TRBJ1-5, with TRBD1 matching 9 bases. This CDR3 is built from 13 residues. Germline V gene sequence: CDR1 LNHDA, CDR2 SQIVND (reference sequence). Trimming at V came to 5 bases and at J to 9 bases, leaving 5 bases not matched to a gene. The CDR3 is CASSFQDRGPQHF. The CDR3 bases are TGTGCCAGTAGTTTCCAGGACAGGGGGCCCCAGCATTTT.

This chain links TRBV6-1 with TRBJ1-2; D call uncertain. Germline-derived CDR1 and CDR2 are MNHNS and SASEGT. V was shortened by 3 bases and J by 10 bases, with 9 bases between the two germline ends. There are 11 residues in the CDR3. Here the CDR3 DNA reads TGTGCCAGCAGTGAGCCAGTTGCCTACACCTTC. It translates to CASSEPVAYTF.

This chain links TRBV5-1 with TRBJ1-2, with unresolved D. The V gene lost 4 bases and the J gene lost 7 bases, with 14 bases spanning the gap. This CDR3 contains 13 residues. CDR1 SGHRS and CDR2 YFSETQ come from the germline V gene. CDR3 residues: CASSRWEEGGYTF. CDR3 in DNA: TGCGCCAGCAGCAGGTGGGAGGAGGGTGGCTACACCTTC.